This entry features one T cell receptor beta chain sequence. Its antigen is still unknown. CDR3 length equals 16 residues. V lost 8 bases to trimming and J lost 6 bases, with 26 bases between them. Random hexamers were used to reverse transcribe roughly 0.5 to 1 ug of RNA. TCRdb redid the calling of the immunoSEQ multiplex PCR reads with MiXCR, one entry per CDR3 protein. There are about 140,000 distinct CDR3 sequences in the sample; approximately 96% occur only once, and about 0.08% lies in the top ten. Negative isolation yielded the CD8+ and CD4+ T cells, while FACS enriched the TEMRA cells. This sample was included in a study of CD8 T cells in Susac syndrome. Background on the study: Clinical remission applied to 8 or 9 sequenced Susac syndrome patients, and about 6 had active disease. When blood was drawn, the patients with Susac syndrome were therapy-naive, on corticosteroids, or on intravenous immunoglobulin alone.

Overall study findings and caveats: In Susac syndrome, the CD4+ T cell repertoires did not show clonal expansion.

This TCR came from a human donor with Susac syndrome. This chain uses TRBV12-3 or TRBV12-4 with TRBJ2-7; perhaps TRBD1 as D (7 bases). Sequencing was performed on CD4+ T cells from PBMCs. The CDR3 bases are TGTGCCAGCGGGGACTTGGGAACAGGGGCTTCGATCGAGCAGTACTTC. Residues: CASGDLGTGASIEQYF.